This T cell receptor (beta chain) comes out of a study of cytomegalovirus exposure and HLA in healthy donors. This CDR3 spans 17 amino acids. Germline CDR1 reads ENHRY; CDR2 reads SYGVKD. V lost 7 bases and J 5 bases, leaving 27 bases between the germline ends. To note about this clone: The target antigen is unknown.

Primers included in the PCR were 60 Vbeta and 13 Jbeta primers. Only in-frame clones appear in the TCRdb table, and some are missing; sequencing was by immunoSEQ multiplex PCR. The table records about 170,000 clones, 82% of them present only once. Whole-study findings and limits: Clonal expansion was found to be greater in HLA-associated TCR beta chains than in equally common others in a later analysis.

V and J are TRBV10-3 and TRBJ2-7; weak D call: TRBD1 (6 bases). The TCR originated in a male donor in good health and CMV-seronegative. What was sequenced was PBMCs. The DNA for the CDR3 is TGTGCCATCACCGCAAAAGTAGGGGGTGATTCCCTCGACGAGCAGTACTTC. Translation: CAITAKVGGDSLDEQYF.